Each of the 14 T cell receptor beta chains below was sequenced from the same sample in a study of T cell responses to AZD1222 COVID-19 vaccine. Using immunoSEQ multiplex PCR, the repertoire was profiled, and TCRdb retains in-frame clones only, with some absent. Among about 130,000 clones, approximately 85% were seen once, and the ten largest hold roughly 6.1%. Sequencing was performed on peripheral blood, taken 28 days after the second AZD1222 dose. These receptors all stem from an adult who received the AZD1222 COVID-19 vaccine.

This chain joins TRBV5-1 and TRBJ2-5; tentatively, D is TRBD2 (7 bases). CDR3 length: 16 amino acids. Per the germline V gene, CDR1 is SGHRS and CDR2 is YFSETQ. Trimming took 2 bases from V and 4 from J, leaving 18 bases between them. CDR3 DNA: TGCGCCAGCAGCTTTAACGGGGGGCGCGAAGGAGAGACCCAGTACTTC. This codes for CASSFNGGREGETQYF.

Concerning this clone itself: This could be a read error, since a much larger clone is one nucleotide away. The chain is built from TRBV21-1 and TRBJ1-5. TRBV21-1 is flagged as a pseudogene. The CDR3 has 13 residues. CDR3 sequence: CASSRKSNQPQHF. DNA of the CDR3: TGTGCCAGCAGCAGGAAAAGCAATCAGCCCCAGCATTTT.

The DNA for the CDR3 is TGTGCCAGCAGCTCCTGGGCAGGGCCCAACCCTGACACTGAAGCTTTCTTT. Translating gives CASSSWAGPNPDTEAFF. The genes are TRBV7-9 and TRBJ1-1; D possibly corresponds to TRBD1 (5 bases). V lost 4 bases, J lost 3 bases, and 21 bases lay in between. The CDR3 spans 17 residues. Looked up from germline, CDR1 is SEHNR and CDR2 is FQNEAQ (reference sequence).

This rearrangement joins TRBV13 to TRBJ2-1, with 11 bases that match TRBD2. J lost 5 bases, V lost 0 bases, and 6 bases had no gene match. CDR1 is PRHDT and CDR2 is FYEKMQ in the germline V gene (reference sequence). The CDR3 runs to 17 residues. CDR3 loop: CASSLGLGLAGNNEQFF. The CDR3 DNA reads TGTGCCAGCAGCTTAGGCCTTGGACTAGCGGGTAACAATGAGCAGTTCTTC. Complete variable domain (other parts from reference TRBV13 and TRBJ2-1): AAGVIQSPRHLIKEKRETATLKCYPIPRHDTVYWYQQGPGQDPQFLISFYEKMQSDKGSIPDRFSAQQFSDYHSELNMSSLELGDSALYFCASSLGLGLAGNNEQFFGPGTRLTVL.

The chain combines TRBV7-9 with TRBJ1-2, with TRBD1 identical over 7 bases. The germline V gene has CDR1 SEHNR and CDR2 FQNEAQ (reference sequence). This CDR3 is 14 amino acids long. V shed 7 bases and J 4 bases; nucleotides not matched to a gene: 9. The CDR3: CASTYYRGPYGYTF. In nucleotides, the CDR3 is TGTGCCAGCACCTATTACAGGGGTCCCTATGGCTACACCTTC. Filled out from reference TRBV7-9 and TRBJ1-2, the complete variable domain reads DTGVSQNPRHKITKRGQNVTFRCDPISEHNRLYWYRQTLGQGPEFLTYFQNEAQLEKSRLLSDRFSAERPKGSFSTLEIQRTEQGDSAMYLCASTYYRGPYGYTFGSGTRLTVV.

This clone appeared once. Other DNA sequences in this sample translate to the same CDR3. The chain uses TRBV18 and TRBJ1-2, with D perhaps matching TRBD1 (5 bases). Germline V CDR1 and CDR2: KGHSH, LQKENI. The V end lost 3 bases, the J end lost 0 bases, and 5 bases lay between the germline ends. The CDR3 runs to 13 residues. CDR3 bases: TGTGCCAGCTCACCGGACACTAACTATGGCTACACCTTC. Protein: CASSPDTNYGYTF.

The V and J genes are TRBV28 and TRBJ2-3; 9 bases are a match to TRBD1. V was pared by 4 bases and J by 2 bases, with 4 bases of the junction left unmatched. The CDR3 length is 15 residues. Per germline, CDR1 MDHEN and CDR2 SYDVKM. The CDR3: CASSSWTGVTDTQYF. CDR3 nucleotides: TGTGCCAGCAGTTCCTGGACAGGGGTCACAGATACGCAGTATTTT.

The chain links TRBV4-1 to TRBJ2-1; TRBD2 matches at 9 bases. The length of the CDR3 is 19 residues. V shed 5 bases and J 6 bases; nucleotides not matched to a gene: 20. Germline CDR1 is MGHRA and CDR2 is YSYEKL. Here the CDR3 DNA reads TGCGCCAGCAGCTACGTCAGCGGGGGGCTAAACTTGGCAGTCAATGAGCAGTTCTTC. Translating gives CASSYVSGGLNLAVNEQFF.

V gene TRBV30 combines with J gene TRBJ1-5; the D is unclear. The V end was cut by 2 bases, the J end by 7 bases, with 21 bases between. The germline CDR1 and CDR2 sequences are GTSNPN and SVGIG (reference sequence). The length of the CDR3 is 16 residues. The CDR3 loop reads CAWSRTGGIIGQPQHF. As DNA, the CDR3 is TGTGCCTGGAGTCGCACGGGAGGGATTATTGGGCAGCCCCAGCATTTT.

The V call is TRBV2, the J call TRBJ2-7, with TRBD1 identical over 7 bases. The germline V gene encodes CDR1 SNHLY and CDR2 FYNNEI. V shed 6 bases and J 0 bases; nucleotides not matched to a gene: 5. The CDR3 consists of 14 residues. CDR3 loop: CASRNRDSSYEQYF. DNA of the CDR3: TGTGCCAGCAGAAACCGGGACAGCTCCTACGAGCAGTACTTC.

The chain carries TRBV24-1 and TRBJ1-4, with D unclear. From germline, CDR1 is KGHDR and CDR2 SFDVKD. V was cut by 3 bases and J by 5 bases, with 9 bases left in between. This CDR3 region has 14 residues. This CDR3 is CATSDPQDNEKLFF. CDR3 coding DNA: TGTGCCACCAGTGATCCCCAAGACAATGAAAAACTGTTTTTT.

The genes are TRBV4-1 and TRBJ1-3, with unresolved D. The CDR3 is made up of 15 amino acids. Germline values: CDR1 MGHRA, CDR2 YSYEKL. Trimming stripped 5 bases from V and 0 bases from J, with 11 bases between. This CDR3 is CASSGRRISGNTIYF. For the CDR3, the DNA is TGCGCCAGCAGCGGCCGGCGAATCTCTGGAAACACCATATATTTT.

The V gene is TRBV15, the J gene TRBJ1-3, with D unclear. Germline-derived CDR1 and CDR2 are LNHNV and YYDKDF (reference sequence). This CDR3 is 18 amino acids long. Trimming took 0 bases from V and 2 from J, leaving 17 bases between them. In DNA form, the CDR3 reads TGTGCCACCAGCAGAGATGGAGCAGGCCTCCGACCTGGAAACACCATATATTTT. Translated: CATSRDGAGLRPGNTIYF.

This clone was detected once. The genes are TRBV10-3 and TRBJ2-7, with no clear D. V lost 3 bases and J 6 bases, leaving 24 bases between the germline ends. Looked up from germline, CDR1 is ENHRY and CDR2 is SYGVKD. The CDR3 consists of 17 residues. Here the CDR3 DNA reads TGTGCCATCAGTGAATCAGGATTTGGGAACCCAAGGGTCGAGCAGTACTTC. This translates into CAISESGFGNPRVEQYF.